Described below is a single T cell receptor beta chain sequence and its context. What it binds is not known. The data are from a study of shared clonotypes between healthy human individuals. Study-wide points: The sharing of approximately 4.6% of naive CD4 clonotypes was seen across a handful of donors.

The CDR3 runs 14 residues. Trimming removed 4 bases from V and 4 bases from J; junction bases left unmatched: 4. CDR1 KGHSH and CDR2 LQKENI come from the germline V gene. The assay used deep level. Researchers divided each subset's genomic DNA evenly across several immunoSEQ plates. Under the authors' procedure: Because ImmunoSEQ provided only junction sequences with no quality scores, the filtering differed. The table came from immunoSEQ multiplex PCR; TCRdb's copy has only in-frame clones and leaves some out. That table supplies the V and J calls and clone size; D and trimming were determined from the DNA. Of about 610,000 clones in the sample, 95% to 98% were seen once.

The sequencing input was naive CD4+ T cells sorted from blood. Subset: CD45RA+ positively selected. This clonotype was sampled from a woman younger than 45 in good health. This chain uses TRBV18 with TRBJ2-7, with 10 bases identical to TRBD1. Written as DNA, the CDR3 is TGTGCCAGCTCACGGGGACAGGGGAGTTACGAGCAGTACTTC. This translates into CASSRGQGSYEQYF.